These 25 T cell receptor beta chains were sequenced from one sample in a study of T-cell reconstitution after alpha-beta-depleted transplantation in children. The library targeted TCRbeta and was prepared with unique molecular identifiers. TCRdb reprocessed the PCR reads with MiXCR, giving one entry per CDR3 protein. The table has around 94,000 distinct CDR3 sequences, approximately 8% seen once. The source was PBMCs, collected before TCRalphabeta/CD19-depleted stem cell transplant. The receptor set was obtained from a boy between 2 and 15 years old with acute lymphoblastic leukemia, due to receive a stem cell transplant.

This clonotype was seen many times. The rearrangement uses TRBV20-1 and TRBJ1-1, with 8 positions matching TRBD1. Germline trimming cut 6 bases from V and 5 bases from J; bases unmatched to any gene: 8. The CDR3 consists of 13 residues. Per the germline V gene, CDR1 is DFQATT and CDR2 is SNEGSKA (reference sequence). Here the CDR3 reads CSARDRGGTEAFF. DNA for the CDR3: TGCAGTGCCCGAGACAGGGGAGGGACTGAAGCTTTCTTT.

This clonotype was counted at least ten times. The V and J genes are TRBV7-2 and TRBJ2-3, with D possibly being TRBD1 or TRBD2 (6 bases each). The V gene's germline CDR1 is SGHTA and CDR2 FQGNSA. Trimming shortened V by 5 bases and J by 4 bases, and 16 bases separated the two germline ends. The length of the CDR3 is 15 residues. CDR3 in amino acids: CASSPRGAGSDTQYF. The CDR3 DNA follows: TGTGCCAGCAGCCCGAGGGGGGCGGGCTCAGATACGCAGTATTTT. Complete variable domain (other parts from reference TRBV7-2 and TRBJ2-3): GAGVSQSPSNKVTEKGKDVELRCDPISGHTALYWYRQSLGQGLEFLIYFQGNSAPDKSGLPSDRFSAERTGGSVSTLTIQRTQQEDSAVYLCASSPRGAGSDTQYFGPGTRLTVL.

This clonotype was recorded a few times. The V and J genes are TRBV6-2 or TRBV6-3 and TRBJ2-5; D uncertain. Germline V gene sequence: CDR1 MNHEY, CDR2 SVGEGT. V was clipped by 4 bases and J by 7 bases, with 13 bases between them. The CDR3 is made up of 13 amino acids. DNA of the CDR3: TGTGCCAGCAGTTCCTCCCTGGGCGGGACCCAGTACTTC. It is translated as CASSSSLGGTQYF.

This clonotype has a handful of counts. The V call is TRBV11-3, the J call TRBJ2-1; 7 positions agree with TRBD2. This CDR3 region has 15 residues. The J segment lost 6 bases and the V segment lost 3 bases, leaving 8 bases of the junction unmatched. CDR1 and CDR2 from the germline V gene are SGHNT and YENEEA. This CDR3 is CASSFSLATVNEQFF. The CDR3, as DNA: TGTGCCAGCAGCTTTTCACTAGCGACGGTCAATGAGCAGTTCTTC.

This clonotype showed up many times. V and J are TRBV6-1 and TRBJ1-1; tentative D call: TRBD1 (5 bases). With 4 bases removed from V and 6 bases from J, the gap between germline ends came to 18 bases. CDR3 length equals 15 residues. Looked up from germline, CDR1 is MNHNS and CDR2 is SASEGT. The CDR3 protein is CASSVTRQWIAEAFF. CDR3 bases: TGTGCCAGCAGTGTAACGAGACAGTGGATCGCTGAAGCTTTCTTT.

The CDR3 region is CASSFKGITYEQYF. CDR3 DNA: TGTGCCAGCAGCTTCAAAGGGATCACCTACGAGCAGTACTTC. The gene calls are TRBV7-9 and TRBJ2-7; D gene ambiguous. V lost 3 bases and J 2 bases, leaving 11 bases between the germline ends. Germline V CDR1 and CDR2: SEHNR, FQNEAQ (reference sequence). This CDR3 is 14 amino acids long. Variable domain in full (rest from reference TRBV7-9 and TRBJ2-7): DTGVSQNPRHKITKRGQNVTFRCDPISEHNRLYWYRQTLGQGPEFLTYFQNEAQLEKSRLLSDRFSAERPKGSFSTLEIQRTEQGDSAMYLCASSFKGITYEQYFGPGTRLTVT.

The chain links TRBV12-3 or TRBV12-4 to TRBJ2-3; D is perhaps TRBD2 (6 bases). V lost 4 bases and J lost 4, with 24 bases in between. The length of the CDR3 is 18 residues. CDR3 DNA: TGTGCCAGCAGTTCCCCTCGCCTAGCGCGGGGATCTTCAGATACGCAGTATTTT. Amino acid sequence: CASSSPRLARGSSDTQYF.

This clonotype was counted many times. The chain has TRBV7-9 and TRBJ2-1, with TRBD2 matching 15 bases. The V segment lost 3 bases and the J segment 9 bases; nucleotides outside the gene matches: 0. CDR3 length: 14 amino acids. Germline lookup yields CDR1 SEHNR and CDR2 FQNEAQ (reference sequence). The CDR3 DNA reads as TGTGCCAGCAGCTTGGGACTAGCGGGGGGTGAGCAGTTCTTC. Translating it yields CASSLGLAGGEQFF.

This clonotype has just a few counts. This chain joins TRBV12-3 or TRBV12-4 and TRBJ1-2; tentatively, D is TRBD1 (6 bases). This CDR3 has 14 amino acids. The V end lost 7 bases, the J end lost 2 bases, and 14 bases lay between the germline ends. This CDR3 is CASTLQGRNYGYTF. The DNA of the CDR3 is TGTGCCAGCACCCTACAGGGTAGGAACTATGGCTACACCTTC.

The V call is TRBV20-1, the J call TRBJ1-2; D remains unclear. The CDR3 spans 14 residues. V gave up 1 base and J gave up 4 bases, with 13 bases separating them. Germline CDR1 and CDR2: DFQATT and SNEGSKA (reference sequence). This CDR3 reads CSARVGMRFYGYTF. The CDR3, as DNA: TGCAGTGCTAGAGTGGGGATGAGGTTCTATGGCTACACCTTC.

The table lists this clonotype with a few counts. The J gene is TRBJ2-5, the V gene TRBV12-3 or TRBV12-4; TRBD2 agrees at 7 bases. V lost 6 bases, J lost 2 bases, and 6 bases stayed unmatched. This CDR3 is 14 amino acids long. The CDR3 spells CASSSGLPQETQYF. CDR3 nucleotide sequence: TGTGCCAGCAGCTCGGGACTACCTCAAGAGACCCAGTACTTC.

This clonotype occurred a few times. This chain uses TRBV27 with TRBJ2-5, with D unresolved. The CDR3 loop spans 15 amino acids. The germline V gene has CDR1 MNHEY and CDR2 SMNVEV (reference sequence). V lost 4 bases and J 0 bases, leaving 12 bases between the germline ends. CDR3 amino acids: CASSSIATDQETQYF. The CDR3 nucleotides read TGTGCCAGCAGTTCGATCGCTACAGACCAAGAGACCCAGTACTTC.

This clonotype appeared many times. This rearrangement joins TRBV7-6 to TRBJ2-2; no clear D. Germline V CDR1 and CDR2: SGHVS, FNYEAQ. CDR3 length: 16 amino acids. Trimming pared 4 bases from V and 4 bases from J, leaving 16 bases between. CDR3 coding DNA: TGTGCCAGCAGCTCGTACGGTGCCCTAGGCACCGGGGAGCTGTTTTTT. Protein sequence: CASSSYGALGTGELFF.

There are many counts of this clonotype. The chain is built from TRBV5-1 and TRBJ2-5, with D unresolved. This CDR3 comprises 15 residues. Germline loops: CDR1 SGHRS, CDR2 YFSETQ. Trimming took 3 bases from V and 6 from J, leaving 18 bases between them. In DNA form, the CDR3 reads TGCGCCAGCAGCTCGATCCTGGGATCCCAGAAGACCCAGTACTTC. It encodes CASSSILGSQKTQYF.

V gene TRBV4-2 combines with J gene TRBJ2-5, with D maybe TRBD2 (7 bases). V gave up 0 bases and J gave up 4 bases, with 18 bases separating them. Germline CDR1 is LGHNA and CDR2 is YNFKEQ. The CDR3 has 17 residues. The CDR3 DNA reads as TGTGCCAGCAGCCAAGAGTTGCCGGGGGGCGCCTTAGAGACCCAGTACTTC. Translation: CASSQELPGGALETQYF.

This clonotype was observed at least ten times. CDR3 in amino acids: CSASSRANTGELFF. The DNA of the CDR3 is TGCAGTGCTAGCTCCAGGGCGAACACCGGGGAGCTGTTTTTT. This chain connects TRBV20-1 to TRBJ2-2; possibly TRBD1 for D (5 bases). Trimming removed 3 bases at V and 0 bases at J, with 8 bases between. Germline CDR1 is DFQATT and CDR2 is SNEGSKA (reference sequence). CDR3 size: 14 residues.

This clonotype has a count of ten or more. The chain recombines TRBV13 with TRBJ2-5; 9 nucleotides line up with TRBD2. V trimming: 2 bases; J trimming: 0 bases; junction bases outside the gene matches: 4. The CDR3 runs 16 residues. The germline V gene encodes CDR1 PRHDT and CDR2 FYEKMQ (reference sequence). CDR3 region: CASSLFSGGYQETQYF. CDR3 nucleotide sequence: TGTGCCAGCAGCTTATTTAGCGGGGGTTACCAAGAGACCCAGTACTTC.

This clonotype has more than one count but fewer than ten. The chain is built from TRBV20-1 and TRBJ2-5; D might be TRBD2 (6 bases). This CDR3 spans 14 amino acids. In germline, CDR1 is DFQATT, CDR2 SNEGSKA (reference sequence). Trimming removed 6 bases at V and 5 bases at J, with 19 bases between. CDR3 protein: CSARRTLGGETQYF. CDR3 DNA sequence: TGCAGTGCCCGCCGAACCCTCGGAGGGGAGACCCAGTACTTC.

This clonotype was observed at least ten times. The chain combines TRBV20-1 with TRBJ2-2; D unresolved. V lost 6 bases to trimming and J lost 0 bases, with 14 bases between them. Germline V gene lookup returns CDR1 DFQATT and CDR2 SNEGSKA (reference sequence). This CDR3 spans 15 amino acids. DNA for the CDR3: TGCAGTGCCCCAATGGGTGGCACGAACACCGGGGAGCTGTTTTTT. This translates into CSAPMGGTNTGELFF.

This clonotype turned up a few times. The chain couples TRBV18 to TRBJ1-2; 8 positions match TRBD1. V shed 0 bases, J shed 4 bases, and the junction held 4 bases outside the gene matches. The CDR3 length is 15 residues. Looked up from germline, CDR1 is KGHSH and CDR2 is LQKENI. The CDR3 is CASSPPGQAVYGYTF. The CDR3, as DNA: TGTGCCAGCTCACCACCGGGACAGGCAGTCTATGGCTACACCTTC.

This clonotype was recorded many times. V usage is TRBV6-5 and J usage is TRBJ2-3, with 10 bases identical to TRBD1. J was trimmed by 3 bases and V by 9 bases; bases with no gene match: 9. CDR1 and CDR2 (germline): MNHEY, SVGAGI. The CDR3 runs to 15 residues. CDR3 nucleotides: TGTGCCAGTATGTCGGGACAGGGGCAGACAGATACGCAGTATTTT. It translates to CASMSGQGQTDTQYF.

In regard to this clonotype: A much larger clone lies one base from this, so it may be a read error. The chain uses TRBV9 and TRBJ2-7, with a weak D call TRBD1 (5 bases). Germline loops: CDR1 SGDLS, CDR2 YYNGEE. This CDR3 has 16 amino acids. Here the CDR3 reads CASSVESGLRSHERYF. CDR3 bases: TGTGCCAGCAGCGTAGAGTCAGGGCTTCGAAGTCACGAGCGGTACTTC.

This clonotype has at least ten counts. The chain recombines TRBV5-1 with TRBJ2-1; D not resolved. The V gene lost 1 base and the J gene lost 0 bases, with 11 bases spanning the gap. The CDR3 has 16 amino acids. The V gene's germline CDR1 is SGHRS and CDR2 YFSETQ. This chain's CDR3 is CASSLQGSSSYNEQFF. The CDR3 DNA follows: TGCGCCAGCAGCTTGCAAGGATCAAGCTCCTACAATGAGCAGTTCTTC.

CDR3 protein: CASSLTPEDSLRPTNYGYTF. The CDR3 DNA reads TGTGCCAGCAGCTTAACCCCTGAGGACAGCCTTAGGCCTACAAACTATGGCTACACCTTC. The chain couples TRBV7-3 to TRBJ1-2, with D tentatively TRBD1 (6 bases). Germline V gene data show CDR1 as SGHTA and CDR2 as FQGTGA. The CDR3 is made up of 20 amino acids. The V end was cut by 0 bases, the J end by 2 bases, with 25 bases between.

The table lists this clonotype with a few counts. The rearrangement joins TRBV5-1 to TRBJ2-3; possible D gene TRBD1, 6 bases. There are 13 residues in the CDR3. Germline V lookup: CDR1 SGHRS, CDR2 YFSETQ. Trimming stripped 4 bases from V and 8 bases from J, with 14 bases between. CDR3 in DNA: TGCGCCAGCAGCCTAGGACAGCCTCGTACGCAGTATTTT. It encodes CASSLGQPRTQYF.